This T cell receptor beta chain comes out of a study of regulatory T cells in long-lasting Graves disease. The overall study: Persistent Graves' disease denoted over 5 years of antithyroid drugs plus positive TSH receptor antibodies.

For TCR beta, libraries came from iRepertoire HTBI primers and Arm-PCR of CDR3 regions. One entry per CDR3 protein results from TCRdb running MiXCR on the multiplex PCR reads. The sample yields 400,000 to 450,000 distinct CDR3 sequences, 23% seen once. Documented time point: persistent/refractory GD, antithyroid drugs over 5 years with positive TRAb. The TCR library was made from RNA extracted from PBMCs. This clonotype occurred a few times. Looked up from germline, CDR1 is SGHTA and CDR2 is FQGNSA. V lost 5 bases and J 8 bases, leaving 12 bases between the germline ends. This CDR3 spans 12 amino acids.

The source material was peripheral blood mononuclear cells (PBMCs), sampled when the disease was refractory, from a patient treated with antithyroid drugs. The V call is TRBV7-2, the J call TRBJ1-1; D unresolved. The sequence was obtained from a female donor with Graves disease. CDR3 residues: CASSTQQIEAFF. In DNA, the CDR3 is TGTGCCAGCAGCACACAGCAAATAGAAGCTTTCTTT.